This TCR beta chain was captured by sequencing in a study of PD-1 blockade in classical Hodgkin lymphoma. Each patient's relapse followed autologous stem cell transplantation, and brentuximab vedotin exposure varied. Germline-derived CDR1 and CDR2 are LGHNA and YSLEER. Trimming left V 1 base short and J 10 bases short, with 14 bases between. This CDR3 is built from 15 residues. Sequencing was performed with immunoSEQ multiplex PCR; in TCRdb, only in-frame clones are kept and a portion is missing. The data hold 20,000 to 25,000 clones, with approximately 80% observed a single time. The receptor was derived from a human donor with classical Hodgkin lymphoma. V usage is TRBV4-3 and J usage is TRBJ1-6; the D is unclear. The sequenced sample was peripheral blood mononuclear cells (PBMCs), obtained at baseline. CDR3 region: CASSQGLSAVSPLHF. The CDR3 DNA follows: TGCGCCAGCAGCCAAGGGCTTTCTGCGGTCTCACCCCTCCACTTT.